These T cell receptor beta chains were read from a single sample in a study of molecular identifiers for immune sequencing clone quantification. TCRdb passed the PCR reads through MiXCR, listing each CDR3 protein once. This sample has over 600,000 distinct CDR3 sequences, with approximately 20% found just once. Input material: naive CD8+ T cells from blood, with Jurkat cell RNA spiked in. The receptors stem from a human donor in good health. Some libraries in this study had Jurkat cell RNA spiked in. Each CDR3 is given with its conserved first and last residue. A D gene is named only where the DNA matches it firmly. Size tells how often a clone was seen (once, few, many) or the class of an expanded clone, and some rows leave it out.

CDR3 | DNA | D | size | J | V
CSVRDGLNEKLFF | TGCAGCGTCAGGGACGGACTCAATGAAAAACTGTTTTTT | - | many | TRBJ1-4 | TRBV29-1
CASSSIENEQYF | TGTGCCAGCAGTTCTATCGAGAACGAGCAGTACTTC | - | many | TRBJ2-7 | TRBV7-2
CASSPRAGGGNEQFF | TGTGCCAGCAGCCCCCGAGCGGGAGGTGGTAATGAGCAGTTCTTC | TRBD2 | few | TRBJ2-1 | TRBV28
CASRSGQNYGYTF | TGTGCCAGCAGGTCGGGACAGAACTATGGCTACACCTTC | TRBD1 | many | TRBJ1-2 | TRBV2
CASSSVTGTTDTQYF | TGTGCCAGCAGTTCAGTGACAGGGACCACAGATACGCAGTATTTT | TRBD1 | once | TRBJ2-3 | TRBV12-3/TRBV12-4
CASSYRGADEKLFF | TGTGCCAGCAGTTATCGGGGGGCGGATGAAAAACTGTTTTTT | - | many | TRBJ1-4 | TRBV6-5
CASSLAVEGVEYF | TGTGCCAGCAGCTTAGCGGTTGAAGGGGTTGAGTACTTC | - | many | TRBJ2-4 | TRBV7-9
CASSTYLTSGAEVYEQYF | TGTGCCAGCAGCACCTACCTGACTAGCGGGGCCGAAGTCTACGAGCAGTACTTC | - | many | TRBJ2-7 | TRBV21-1
CASGDRSTSTDTQYF | TGTGCCAGCGGGGACAGGTCGACTAGCACAGATACGCAGTATTTT | - | many | TRBJ2-3 | TRBV21-1
CASSKEWRLAGRLGPDTQYF | TGTGCCAGCAGCAAAGAGTGGAGACTAGCGGGGAGACTTGGCCCAGATACGCAGTATTTT | - | - | TRBJ2-3 | TRBV21-1
CASSYRGLSYEQYF | TGTGCCAGCAGTTACCGAGGACTGTCCTACGAGCAGTACTTC | - | many | TRBJ2-7 | TRBV6-5
CASSGRDRGNTGELFF | TGTGCCAGCAGTGGCCGGGACAGGGGAAACACCGGGGAGCTGTTTTTT | TRBD1 | few | TRBJ2-2 | TRBV27
CSATGQATNEKLFF | TGCAGTGCTACGGGACAAGCAACTAATGAAAAACTGTTTTTT | - | few | TRBJ1-4 | TRBV20-1
CASSVTTSGGYTDTQYF | TGTGCCAGCAGTGTCACAACTAGCGGGGGATATACAGATACGCAGTATTTT | TRBD2 | many | TRBJ2-3 | TRBV2
CSVESVGVLSGKTTYF | TGCAGCGTTGAAAGCGTCGGGGTCCTCTCTGGAAAAACCACATATTTT | - | - | TRBJ1-3 | TRBV29-1
CASSTETQETQYF | TGTGCCAGCTCCACGGAGACCCAAGAGACCCAGTACTTC | - | many | TRBJ2-5 | TRBV6-2/TRBV6-3
CASSQDPGLSNIQYF | TGTGCCAGCAGCCAAGATCCTGGTCTATCGAACATTCAGTACTTC | - | many | TRBJ2-4 | TRBV4-2
CASSATSGRHANTGELFF | TGTGCCAGCAGCGCAACTAGCGGGAGGCACGCGAACACCGGGGAGCTGTTTTTT | TRBD2 | - | TRBJ2-2 | TRBV7-9
CASSEVPNYGYTF | TGTGCCAGCAGTGAGGTACCCAACTATGGCTACACCTTC | - | many | TRBJ1-2 | TRBV6-1
CASSLVGGYTYEQYF | TGTGCCAGCAGTTTAGTAGGGGGGTACACCTACGAGCAGTACTTC | - | - | TRBJ2-7 | TRBV27
CASSLAYTGEGETQYF | TGCGCCAGCAGCTTGGCGTATACAGGGGAGGGAGAGACCCAGTACTTC | - | many | TRBJ2-5 | TRBV5-1
CASSPGQGAGGANVLTF | TGTGCCAGCAGCCCAGGACAGGGGGCGGGCGGGGCCAACGTCCTGACTTTC | TRBD1 | - | TRBJ2-6 | TRBV14
CASSPSSGSLETQYF | TGTGCCAGCAGTCCCTCTAGCGGGAGTTTAGAGACCCAGTACTTC | TRBD2 | many | TRBJ2-5 | TRBV9
CASSLAGGTPGWETQYF | TGCGCCAGCAGCTTGGCCGGAGGGACACCCGGATGGGAGACCCAGTACTTC | - | few | TRBJ2-5 | TRBV5-1
CSAAQDRITYEQYF | TGCAGTGCTGCCCAAGACAGGATCACCTACGAGCAGTACTTC | - | many | TRBJ2-7 | TRBV20-1
CASSQDLAGGLATQYF | TGCGCCAGCAGCCAAGATTTAGCGGGGGGTCTTGCCACCCAGTACTTC | TRBD2 | - | TRBJ2-5 | TRBV4-3
CASSQDSTSGGAWNTGELFF | TGTGCCAGCAGCCAAGATAGCACTAGCGGGGGGGCGTGGAACACCGGGGAGCTGTTTTTT | TRBD2 | - | TRBJ2-2 | TRBV3-1
CASSPHMYQETQYF | TGTGCCAGCAGCCCCCACATGTACCAAGAGACCCAGTACTTC | - | many | TRBJ2-5 | TRBV7-6
CASSTGLSTDTQYF | TGTGCCAGCAGTACAGGTCTGAGCACAGATACGCAGTATTTT | - | few | TRBJ2-3 | TRBV12-3/TRBV12-4
CASSSRTREQYF | TGTGCCAGCAGCTCGAGAACCCGCGAGCAGTACTTC | - | few | TRBJ2-7 | TRBV27
CASSKPGQMTHEQYF | TGTGCCAGCAGTAAACCGGGACAGATGACCCACGAGCAGTACTTC | TRBD1 | many | TRBJ2-7 | TRBV6-5
CASSVRTGGQPQHF | TGCGCCAGCAGCGTGAGGACAGGGGGCCAGCCCCAGCATTTT | TRBD1 | many | TRBJ1-5 | TRBV4-1
CASSLAGSSYNEQFF | TGTGCCAGCAGCTTAGCGGGCAGCTCTTACAATGAGCAGTTCTTC | - | many | TRBJ2-1 | TRBV7-6
CSVEASTGELFF | TGCAGCGTTGAGGCATCCACCGGGGAGCTGTTTTTT | - | many | TRBJ2-2 | TRBV29-1
CASSLATRGLSGSTQYF | TGTGCCAGCAGTTTAGCTACGAGGGGCCTATCGGGGTCGACCCAGTACTTC | - | - | TRBJ2-5 | TRBV12-3/TRBV12-4
CASRSIAKNIQYF | TGTGCCAGCAGGAGTATAGCCAAAAACATTCAGTACTTC | - | - | TRBJ2-4 | TRBV28
CASSHDFEGPNTEAFF | TGTGCCAGCAGCCACGACTTCGAAGGACCTAACACTGAAGCTTTCTTT | - | many | TRBJ1-1 | TRBV6-5
CAISESLAISNTGELFF | TGTGCCATCAGTGAGTCGTTGGCCATCTCGAACACCGGGGAGCTGTTTTTT | - | - | TRBJ2-2 | TRBV10-3
CASIPRWGTEAFF | TGTGCCAGCATCCCACGTTGGGGGACTGAAGCTTTCTTT | - | - | TRBJ1-1 | TRBV5-4
CASSMTSGGGEQFF | TGTGCCAGTAGTATGACTAGCGGGGGAGGTGAGCAGTTCTTC | TRBD2 | few | TRBJ2-1 | TRBV19
CASSFGGISPLHF | TGTGCCAGCAGCTTTGGAGGGATTTCACCCCTCCACTTT | - | - | TRBJ1-6 | TRBV11-1
CATSEAGTDTQYF | TGTGCCACCAGCGAGGCGGGCACAGATACGCAGTATTTT | - | many | TRBJ2-3 | TRBV15
CASGLTGTETQYF | TGTGCCAGCGGACTGACAGGGACGGAGACCCAGTACTTC | TRBD1 | - | TRBJ2-5 | TRBV14
CASSYGASTGELFF | TGTGCCAGCAGTTACGGGGCAAGCACCGGGGAGCTGTTTTTT | - | few | TRBJ2-2 | TRBV27
CASRPHPPGGAVETQYF | TGTGCCAGCAGACCTCACCCACCGGGCGGGGCGGTGGAGACCCAGTACTTC | - | few | TRBJ2-5 | TRBV11-2